Shown below are 25 T cell receptor beta chains from a single sample sequenced in a study of control samples from healthy donors and cancer patients. Repertoires were generated with immunoSEQ multiplex PCR, while TCRdb's copy carries only in-frame clones and drops some. The sample gives roughly 88,000 clones, around four fifths of which show up once; around 20% is in the top ten. Sequenced: blood. The receptor source for this set is a man aged 30 to 39 in good health.

The chain links TRBV7-3 to TRBJ1-1; D is uncertain. Between the trimmed V and J ends, which lost 1 base and 5 bases, there was a span of 11 bases. CDR3 size: 14 residues. Per germline, CDR1 SGHTA and CDR2 FQGTGA. As DNA, the CDR3 is TGTGCCAGCAGCTTAATGGCAGGTGGAACTGAAGCTTTCTTT. This sequence encodes CASSLMAGGTEAFF.

A remark on this clone: At one end, the junction sequence differs from germline, possibly due to a read error. The rearrangement uses TRBV28 and TRBJ1-5; D perhaps matches TRBD1 (5 bases). The CDR3 runs to 16 residues. Germline-derived CDR1 and CDR2 are MDHEN and SYDVKM. CDR3 sequence: CASSLWSSGGDQAQHF. The DNA of the CDR3 is TGTGCCAGCAGTTTATGGTCCTCGGGGGGGGATCAGGCCCAGCATTTT.

J is TRBJ2-2 and V is TRBV4-1, with D possibly matching TRBD1 (5 bases). V lost 2 bases to trimming and J lost 8 bases, with 15 bases between them. Germline V CDR1 and CDR2: MGHRA, YSYEKL. The CDR3 loop spans 15 amino acids. The CDR3 nucleotides read TGCGCCAGCAGCCAACCAGGGCCCTTAGGGGGGGAGCTGTTTTTT. Protein: CASSQPGPLGGELFF.

The chain employs TRBV28 and TRBJ1-3; TRBD1 is a possible D gene (5 bases). The germline gives CDR1 MDHEN, CDR2 SYDVKM. Trimming took 4 bases from V and 3 from J, leaving 10 bases between them. The CDR3 covers 14 residues. CDR3 in amino acids: CASSSRGNGNTIYF. CDR3 DNA: TGTGCCAGCAGTTCAAGGGGAAATGGAAACACCATATATTTT. The full variable domain, completed using reference TRBV28 and TRBJ1-3, is DVKVTQSSRYLVKRTGEKVFLECVQDMDHENMFWYRQDPGLGLRLIYFSYDVKMKEKGDIPEGYSVSREKKERFSLILESASTNQTSMYLCASSSRGNGNTIYFGEGSWLTVV.

V and J are TRBV2 and TRBJ1-4, with TRBD1 matching over 7 bases. The CDR3 totals 14 residues. V dropped 3 bases and J dropped 7; count of bases not matched to a gene: 5. Germline values: CDR1 SNHLY, CDR2 FYNNEI. DNA of the CDR3: TGTGCCAGCAGTGAGAGGGGGCGGGTTGAAAAACTGTTTTTT. The encoded protein is CASSERGRVEKLFF.

In this sample, this clone turned up once. The rearrangement joins TRBV7-9 to TRBJ2-3, with 11 bases that match TRBD2. With V trimmed by 3 bases and J by 6 bases, 5 bases remained unmatched. The CDR3 is 15 amino acids. CDR1 is SEHNR and CDR2 is FQNEAQ in the germline V gene (reference sequence). The CDR3 nucleotides are TGTGCCAGCAGCTTTGGTAGCGGGGGGGCTGATACGCAGTATTTT. Translating it yields CASSFGSGGADTQYF.

This sequence joins TRBV19 and TRBJ2-5; TRBD2 matches 8 bases. V gave up 6 bases and J gave up 5 bases; unmatched junction bases: 8. This CDR3 comprises 14 residues. The germline V gene has CDR1 LNHDA and CDR2 SQIVND (reference sequence). CDR3 protein: CASRDGGAVETQYF. The CDR3, as DNA: TGTGCCAGTAGGGACGGGGGGGCCGTCGAGACCCAGTACTTC.

The chain employs TRBV11-3 and TRBJ2-7; D is possibly TRBD1 (6 bases). The CDR3 sequence is 13 residues long. The ends were cut back, 2 bases at V and 8 bases at J, with 13 bases in the middle. Per germline, CDR1 SGHNT and CDR2 YENEEA. DNA for the CDR3: TGTGCCAGCAGCTTACGAAGGGGGTCACAGCAGTACTTC. Protein sequence: CASSLRRGSQQYF.

The V call is TRBV6-1, the J call TRBJ1-1; perhaps TRBD1 as D (6 bases). CDR3 length: 18 residues. CDR1 and CDR2 (germline): MNHNS, SASEGT. Trimming shortened V by 4 bases and J by 4 bases, and 25 bases separated the two germline ends. CDR3 nucleotides: TGTGCCAGCAGTGGCCGGGCGTCCAGGGGTTGGCGTGGCACTGAAGCTTTCTTT. Translated: CASSGRASRGWRGTEAFF.

The chain links TRBV25-1 to TRBJ1-1, with TRBD1 matching 7 bases. Germline V gene lookup returns CDR1 MGHDK and CDR2 SYGVNS. The CDR3 loop spans 14 amino acids. After removal of 3 bases from V and 5 bases from J, the junction contained 6 bases not matched to a gene. Here the CDR3 reads CASSDYKGATEAFF. The CDR3 DNA reads as TGTGCCAGCAGTGACTATAAGGGGGCAACTGAAGCTTTCTTT.

The rearrangement links TRBV5-1 to TRBJ2-5; D is perhaps TRBD2 (6 bases). V dropped 5 bases and J dropped 2 bases, with 10 bases sitting between them. The CDR3 is 13 amino acids. CDR1 and CDR2 from the germline V gene are SGHRS and YFSETQ. This CDR3 reads CASRPGTQETQYF. DNA for the CDR3: TGCGCCAGCAGACCGGGGACTCAAGAGACCCAGTACTTC.

CDR3 region: CASSSLGMPADTGELFF. Here the CDR3 DNA reads TGTGCCAGCAGCTCCCTCGGCATGCCGGCGGACACCGGGGAGCTGTTTTTT. This chain joins TRBV5-6 and TRBJ2-2; D not resolved. V lost 3 bases and J lost 3, with 18 bases in between. Per the germline V gene, CDR1 is SGHDT and CDR2 is YYEEEE. The length of the CDR3 is 17 residues.

V is TRBV20-1 and J is TRBJ1-1, with D possibly being TRBD1 (5 bases). CDR1 and CDR2 from the germline V gene are DFQATT and SNEGSKA (reference sequence). This CDR3 contains 11 residues. V lost 4 bases to trimming and J lost 7 bases, with 10 bases between them. CDR3 bases: TGCAGTGCTAAAACAGGACTTGAAGCTTTCTTT. This gives the protein CSAKTGLEAFF.

J is TRBJ2-7 and V is TRBV20-1; D is ambiguous. CDR1 and CDR2 from the germline V gene are DFQATT and SNEGSKA (reference sequence). The length of the CDR3 is 12 residues. Trimming shortened V by 3 bases and J by 6 bases, and 12 bases separated the two germline ends. In DNA, the CDR3 is TGCAGTGCTAGTTCCCTGGATGGCGAGCAGTACTTC. Protein sequence: CSASSLDGEQYF.

V and J are TRBV5-6 and TRBJ1-1; the D is unclear. Germline CDR1 is SGHDT and CDR2 is YYEEEE. The V end was cut by 4 bases, the J end by 4 bases, with 11 bases between. The CDR3 length is 13 residues. The CDR3 bases are TGTGCCAGCAGCCAATTATCTGGCACTGAAGCTTTCTTT. Protein: CASSQLSGTEAFF.

The chain recombines TRBV10-1 with TRBJ2-2, with 8 bases that match TRBD1. CDR1 and CDR2 from the germline V gene are WNHNN and SYGVQD (reference sequence). The V gene end was trimmed by 5 bases and the J gene end by 0 bases; junction bases not matched to a gene: 8. The CDR3 is made up of 17 amino acids. The CDR3 DNA sequence: TGCGCCAGCAGTATGACAGGGGTCCCAACGAACACCGGGGAGCTGTTTTTT. It specifies CASSMTGVPTNTGELFF.

The chain combines TRBV19 with TRBJ2-7; 8 bases are shared with TRBD2. The length of the CDR3 is 15 residues. With 4 bases clipped from V and 6 bases from J, the junction kept 11 bases outside the gene matches. Germline loops: CDR1 LNHDA, CDR2 SQIVND (reference sequence). The CDR3 reads CASSTTRTSRGEQYF. The CDR3 DNA is TGTGCCAGTAGTACAACAAGGACTAGCCGGGGCGAGCAGTACTTC.

The chain uses TRBV5-1 and TRBJ1-2; D not resolved. Germline V gene lookup returns CDR1 SGHRS and CDR2 YFSETQ. The V and J ends lost 3 bases and 2 bases respectively, with 23 bases between them. The CDR3 sequence is 18 residues long. The CDR3 loop reads CASSSPGRPDAGNYGYTF. In DNA, the CDR3 is TGCGCCAGCAGCTCCCCCGGTCGGCCTGATGCGGGCAACTATGGCTACACCTTC.

The sample holds one count of this clone. This chain connects TRBV24-1 to TRBJ1-5; maybe TRBD1 (6 bases). V was cut by 1 base and J by 5 bases, with 8 bases left in between. The CDR3 totals 14 residues. Germline V gives CDR1 KGHDR, CDR2 SFDVKD. CDR3 residues: CATSDFTGHQPQHF. The DNA of the CDR3 is TGTGCCACCAGTGATTTCACAGGGCATCAGCCCCAGCATTTT.

The chain carries TRBV7-3 and TRBJ1-1; D might be TRBD1 (5 bases). The CDR3 sequence is 14 residues long. The germline gives CDR1 SGHTA, CDR2 FQGTGA. V lost 3 bases, J lost 5 bases, and 13 bases lay in between. The CDR3 reads CASSLLGGSTEAFF. As DNA, the CDR3 is TGTGCCAGCAGCTTGCTGGGGGGGTCGACTGAAGCTTTCTTT.

This clone has a handful of counts. The chain uses TRBV7-2 and TRBJ2-5, with a weak D call TRBD1 (6 bases). Germline loops: CDR1 SGHTA, CDR2 FQGNSA. The CDR3 totals 12 residues. V lost 5 bases, J lost 7 bases, and 11 bases lay in between. For the CDR3, the DNA is TGTGCCAGCAGCGCCACAGGGTGGACCCAGTACTTC. Its translation: CASSATGWTQYF.

The chain carries TRBV5-8 and TRBJ1-6; 9 bases line up with TRBD1. The V gene's germline CDR1 is SGHTS and CDR2 YDEGEE. This CDR3 is 17 amino acids long. J was trimmed by 9 bases and V by 3 bases; bases with no gene match: 13. The CDR3 reads CASSSNYHRGRGSPLHF. CDR3 DNA: TGTGCCAGCAGCTCCAATTACCACAGGGGGCGGGGTTCACCCCTCCACTTT.

The V gene is TRBV18, the J gene TRBJ2-5; a possible D gene is TRBD1 (6 bases). CDR3 size: 15 residues. Germline lookup yields CDR1 KGHSH and CDR2 LQKENI. V shed 6 bases and J shed 1 base, with 15 bases lying between them. The CDR3 region is CASSRSTGSQETQYF. The CDR3 DNA follows: TGTGCCAGCTCCCGCTCGACAGGTTCCCAAGAGACCCAGTACTTC.

This rearrangement joins TRBV6-2 or TRBV6-3 to TRBJ2-3, with D possibly TRBD1 on 5 matching bases. CDR1 is MNHEY, CDR2 SVGEGT, per germline. This CDR3 spans 17 amino acids. The V end was cut by 2 bases, the J end by 2 bases, with 17 bases between. The CDR3, as DNA: TGTGCCAGCAGTTACCCGAATCGAGGCAGGGTCACAGATACGCAGTATTTT. Protein sequence: CASSYPNRGRVTDTQYF.

This clone was counted once. This chain connects TRBV28 to TRBJ1-4; no clear D gene. The CDR3 sequence is 15 residues long. V was cut by 1 base and J by 6 bases, with 12 bases left in between. Germline V gene lookup returns CDR1 MDHEN and CDR2 SYDVKM. CDR3 nucleotides: TGTGCCAGCAGTTTATTGGGAAGGTGGGATGAAAAACTGTTTTTT. Translated: CASSLLGRWDEKLFF.